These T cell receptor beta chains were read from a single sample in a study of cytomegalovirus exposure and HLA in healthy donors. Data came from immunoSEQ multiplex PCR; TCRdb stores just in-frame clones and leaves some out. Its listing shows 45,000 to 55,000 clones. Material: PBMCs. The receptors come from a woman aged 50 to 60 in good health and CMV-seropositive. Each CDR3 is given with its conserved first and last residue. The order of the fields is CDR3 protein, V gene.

CAIRSGQSAEAFF	TRBV10-3
CASSPGLPQETQYF	TRBV19
CASSTTVNTEAFF	TRBV6-5
CASSHEGEQYF	TRBV5-6
CASSQTSGGRYTDTQYF	TRBV4-3
CASSLYTPTDTQYF	TRBV7-2
CASSFDRGDLTDTQYF	TRBV5-1
CASSFSSGANVLTF	TRBV5-1
CASSDDSPSPTNYGYTF	TRBV28
CATRGQVNTGELFF	TRBV15
CASSYRGETQYF	TRBV27
CASTAGQRETQYF	TRBV19
CAIRGDSNQPQHF	TRBV6-6
CASTLDGSSYNEQFF	TRBV28
CASSLVGSGRDNEQFF	TRBV7-8
CASSLGDRDYEQYF	TRBV28
CASSLGPTGVSNQPQHF	TRBV5-4
CASSEARTDLNGYTF	TRBV6-1
CANSQGGGWFPQNTEAFF	TRBV13
CASSLGRGGSYSNQPQHF	TRBV5-8
CASSPAGDTQYF	TRBV5-1
CASSFLTTDMQYF	TRBV5-1
CASSYSGGTEAFF	TRBV6-6
CASSPRGGVNYGYTF	TRBV9
CASSPGQLQETQYF	TRBV5-4
CASSPGLAGEFWNEQFF	TRBV28
CASSQGQSLTGELFF	TRBV4-1
CASSVATSFTEAFF	TRBV9
CASSLGPGNYGYTF	TRBV7-9
CASATGTSGTGELFF	TRBV19
CASSYLRGVGYTF	TRBV28
CASSTRQGANYGYTF	TRBV19
CASSYSARGATEAFF	TRBV6-6
CASSPYLAGTYNEQFF	TRBV18
CASSLLTGAYGYTF	TRBV5-4
CASSQAIDGGMRKLFF	TRBV4-1
CASSSRSAGGPDEQFF	TRBV28
CASSIAGGYYNEQFF	TRBV19
CASTQLGLSNTGELFF	TRBV5-8
CASRATSGMFNEQFF	TRBV2
CASSPGLAGGIGELFF	TRBV13